Following are 4 T cell receptor beta chains from one sample sequenced in a study of CD8+ T cells in alopecia areata. Treatment indicated: oral pan-JAK inhibitor, 5-10 mg twice daily. RNA, once extracted, was reverse transcribed into cDNA for use as the sequencing template. TCRdb's copy holds only in-frame clones and misses some; the assay was immunoSEQ multiplex PCR. The sample holds about 210,000 clones, around two fifths seen once. The sequencing here drew on CD4+ T cells sorted from blood, taken around week 36, from a patient treated with tofacitinib. The receptors come from a human donor with alopecia areata.

V is TRBV30 and J is TRBJ2-7; TRBD2 is a possible D gene (6 bases). The CDR3 runs to 14 residues. The V end was cut by 0 bases, the J end by 3 bases, with 12 bases between. The germline V gene has CDR1 GTSNPN and CDR2 SVGIG (reference sequence). Here the CDR3 DNA reads TGTGCCTGGAGTGTAGGAGGGAACTACTACGAGCAGTACTTC. Translated, it gives CAWSVGGNYYEQYF.

The genes are TRBV6-4 and TRBJ2-3, with D possibly being TRBD2 (6 bases). The CDR3 is 16 residues long. The V end lost 3 bases, the J end lost 0 bases, and 13 bases lay between the germline ends. Germline V lookup: CDR1 MRHNA, CDR2 SNTAGT. The CDR3 sequence: CASSEGASASTDTQYF. DNA for the CDR3: TGTGCCAGCAGTGAAGGGGCTAGCGCTAGCACAGATACGCAGTATTTT.

Only a few counts were recorded for this clone. This chain connects TRBV7-2 to TRBJ1-5, with D maybe TRBD1 (6 bases). Trimming took 5 bases from V and 1 from J, leaving 21 bases between them. The CDR3 length is 18 residues. Germline CDR1 and CDR2: SGHTA and FQGNSA. In nucleotides, the CDR3 is TGTGCCAGCAGCCCCTCCCCCGCAGGGGTGACGAGCAATCAGCCCCAGCATTTT. Translating it yields CASSPSPAGVTSNQPQHF.

The V gene is TRBV5-6, the J gene TRBJ2-1, with no clear D. CDR3 length: 13 residues. CDR1 SGHDT and CDR2 YYEEEE come from the germline V gene. V lost 0 bases and J 6 bases, leaving 7 bases between the germline ends. CDR3 DNA: TGTGCCAGCAGCTTGGTATCTCTCAATGAGCAGTTCTTC. Translating gives CASSLVSLNEQFF.